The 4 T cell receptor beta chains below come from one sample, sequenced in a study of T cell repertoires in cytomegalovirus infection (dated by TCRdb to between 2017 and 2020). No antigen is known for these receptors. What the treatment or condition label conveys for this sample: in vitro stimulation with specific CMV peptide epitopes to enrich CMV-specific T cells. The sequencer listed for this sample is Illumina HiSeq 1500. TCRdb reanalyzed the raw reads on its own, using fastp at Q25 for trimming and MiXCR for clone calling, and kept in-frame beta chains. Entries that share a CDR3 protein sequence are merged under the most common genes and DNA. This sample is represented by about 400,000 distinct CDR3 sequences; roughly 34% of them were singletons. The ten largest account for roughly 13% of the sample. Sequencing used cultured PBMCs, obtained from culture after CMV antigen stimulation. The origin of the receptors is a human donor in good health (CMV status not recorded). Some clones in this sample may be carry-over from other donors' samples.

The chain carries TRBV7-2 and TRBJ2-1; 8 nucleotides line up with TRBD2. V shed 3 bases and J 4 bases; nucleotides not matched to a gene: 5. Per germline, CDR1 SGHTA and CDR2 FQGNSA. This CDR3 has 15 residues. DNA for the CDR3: TGTGCCAGCAGCTTTAAAGGCGGGAGGTACAATGAGCAGTTCTTC. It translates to CASSFKGGRYNEQFF.

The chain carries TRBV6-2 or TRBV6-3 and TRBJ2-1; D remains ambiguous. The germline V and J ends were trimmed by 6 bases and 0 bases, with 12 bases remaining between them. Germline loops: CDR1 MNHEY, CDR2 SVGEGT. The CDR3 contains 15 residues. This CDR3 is CASRGWKGSYNEQFF. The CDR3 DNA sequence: TGTGCCAGCAGGGGGTGGAAAGGCTCCTACAATGAGCAGTTCTTC.

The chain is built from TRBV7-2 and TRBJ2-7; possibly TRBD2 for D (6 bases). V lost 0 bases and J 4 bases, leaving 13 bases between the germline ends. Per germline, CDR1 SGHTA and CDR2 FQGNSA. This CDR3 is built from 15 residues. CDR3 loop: CASSLAGSGTYEQYV. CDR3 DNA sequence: TGTGCCAGCAGCTTAGCAGGTAGCGGTACTTACGAGCAGTACGTC.

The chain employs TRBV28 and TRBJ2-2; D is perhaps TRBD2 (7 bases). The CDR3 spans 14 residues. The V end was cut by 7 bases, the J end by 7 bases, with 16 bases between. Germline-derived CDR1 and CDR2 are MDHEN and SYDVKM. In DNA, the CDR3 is TGTGCCAGCAACCGAGGGGGGGCCGGCGGGGAGCTGTTTTTT. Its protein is CASNRGGAGGELFF.